This TCR beta chain emerged from a study of control samples from healthy donors and cancer patients (dated by TCRdb to the early 2020s). To note about this clone: The antigen it recognizes is unknown. No quality values exist for individual bases; no much larger clone is one base distant.

Based on the germline V gene (reference sequence), the CDR1 and CDR2 sequences are MNHEY and SMNVEV. The V and J ends are trimmed by 6 bases and 4 bases, leaving 15 bases between them. From the cysteine through the phenylalanine, the CDR3 covers 15 amino acids. CDR3 DNA only is kept here, 45 bases in frame from base 1. The method behind the library was the immunoSEQ multiplex PCR assay. Entries here come from immuneACCESS through TCRdb and include only in-frame sequences with V and J called. Some clones fail to appear in such tables; in the studies checked, an unresolved V gene covers under half of the shortfall, and the cause of the remainder is unknown. The sample profile shows about 140,000 clones; approximately 91% of them were found once. The ten largest clones represent 4.9% of the sample.

Recombination linked TRBV27 to TRBJ2-2, with TRBD2 as a weak D call on 5 bases. The sample comprised blood. The TCR was taken from a man aged 25-45 years in good health. The CDR3 region: CASSPIGGITGELFF. The DNA sequence is given as TGTGCCAGCAGCCCCATAGGAGGTATCACCGGGGAGCTGTTTTTT.